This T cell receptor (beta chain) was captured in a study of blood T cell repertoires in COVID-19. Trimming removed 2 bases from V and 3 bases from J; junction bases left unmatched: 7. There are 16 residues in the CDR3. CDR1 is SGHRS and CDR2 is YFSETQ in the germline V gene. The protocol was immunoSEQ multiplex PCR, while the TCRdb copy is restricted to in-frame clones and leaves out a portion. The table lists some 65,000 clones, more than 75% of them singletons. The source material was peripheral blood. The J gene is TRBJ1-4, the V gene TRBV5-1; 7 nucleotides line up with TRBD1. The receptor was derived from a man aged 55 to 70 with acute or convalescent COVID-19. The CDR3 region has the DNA TGCGCCAGCAGCTTTCTTCAGGGGGACGCTAATGAAAAACTGTTTTTT. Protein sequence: CASSFLQGDANEKLFF.